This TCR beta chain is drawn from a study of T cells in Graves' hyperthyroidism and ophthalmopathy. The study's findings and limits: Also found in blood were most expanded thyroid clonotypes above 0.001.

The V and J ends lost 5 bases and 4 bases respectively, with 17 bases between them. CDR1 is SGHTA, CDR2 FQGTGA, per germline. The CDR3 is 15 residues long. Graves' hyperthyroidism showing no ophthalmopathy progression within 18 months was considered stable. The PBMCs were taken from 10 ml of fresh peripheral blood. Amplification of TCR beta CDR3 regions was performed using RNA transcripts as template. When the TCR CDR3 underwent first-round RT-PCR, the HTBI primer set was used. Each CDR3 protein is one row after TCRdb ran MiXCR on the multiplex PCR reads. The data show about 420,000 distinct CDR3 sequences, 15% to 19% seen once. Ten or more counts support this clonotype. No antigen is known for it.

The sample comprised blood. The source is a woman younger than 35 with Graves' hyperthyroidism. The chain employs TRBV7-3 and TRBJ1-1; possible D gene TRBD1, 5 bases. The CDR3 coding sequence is TGTGCCAGCAGCCCGCGTGCGGGGACCCCCACTGAAGCTTTCTTT. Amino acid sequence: CASSPRAGTPTEAFF.